These T cell receptor beta chains were read from a single sample in a study of blood T cell repertoires in COVID-19. Sequencing was performed with immunoSEQ multiplex PCR; in TCRdb, only in-frame clones are kept and a portion is missing. This table holds about 190,000 clones, roughly 90% found once. The sample was peripheral blood. The source of these receptors is a young man with active or convalescent COVID-19. CDR3s include the opening cysteine and the closing phenylalanine or tryptophan. A D gene is named only where the DNA matches it firmly. Some rows have no size entry. The others give once, few or many, or a class for an expanded clone.

cdr3_aa	cdr3_nt	d_call	j_call	v_call	clone_size	cdr3_length
CASSSPGNTEAFF	TGTGCCAGCAGCTCTCCAGGGAACACTGAAGCTTTCTTT	.	TRBJ1-1	TRBV5-5	few	13
CATSRGSAGGEAFF	TGTGCCACCAGCAGAGGAAGCGCCGGAGGGGAAGCTTTCTTT	.	TRBJ1-1	TRBV15	.	14
CASSRDRVYGYTF	TGTGCCAGCAGTCGAGACAGGGTCTATGGCTACACCTTC	TRBD1	TRBJ1-2	TRBV12-3/TRBV12-4	.	13
CASSLFGGFSSPLHF	TGTGCCAGCAGCTTATTCGGGGGTTTTAGTTCACCCCTCCACTTT	.	TRBJ1-6	TRBV11-2	once	15
CASSYDSLGYGYTF	TGTGCCAGCAGTTACGACAGTCTAGGCTATGGCTACACCTTC	.	TRBJ1-2	TRBV6-5	.	14
CASSDFLWAHYGYTF	TGTGCCAGCAGTGATTTTCTTTGGGCCCACTATGGCTACACCTTC	.	TRBJ1-2	TRBV6-1	.	15
CASSELQVISGNTIYF	TGTGCCAGCAGTGAGCTACAGGTTATCTCTGGAAACACCATATATTTT	.	TRBJ1-3	TRBV6-1	.	16
CASCLGWGGLQPQHF	TGTGCCAGCTGCTTGGGGTGGGGGGGCCTTCAGCCCCAGCATTTT	.	TRBJ1-5	TRBV5-5	few	15
CAWSGDRGPYGYTF	TGTGCCTGGAGTGGAGACAGGGGGCCCTATGGCTACACCTTC	TRBD1	TRBJ1-2	TRBV30	.	14
CASSPVEGPGLAGGQYEQYF	TGTGCCAGTAGCCCAGTTGAGGGGCCGGGACTAGCGGGAGGACAGTACGAGCAGTACTTC	TRBD2	TRBJ2-7	TRBV19	.	20